The rows below give T cell receptor beta chains drawn from one sample of a study of T cell changes during pregnancy in multiple sclerosis. Only in-frame clones appear in the TCRdb table, and some are missing; sequencing was by immunoSEQ multiplex PCR. Of 60,000 to 75,000 clones listed, 92% are singletons. This sample comprised peripheral blood, obtained after pregnancy. The receptor source for this set is a female donor with multiple sclerosis, enrolled in a pregnancy study. The CDR3 runs from the conserved cysteine through the conserved F or W. The D gene is left open where the match is weak. Expanded clones get a size class; other rows say once, few or many, or leave the size out.

clone_size	d_call	v_call	j_call	cdr3_nt	cdr3_aa
NA	NA	TRBV28	TRBJ2-7	TGTGCCAGCAGTGACAGCAAGAAAAAACCCTCCTACGAGCAGTACTTC	CASSDSKKKPSYEQYF
once	TRBD1	TRBV5-1	TRBJ1-1	TGCGCCAGCAGCCCCCCCCTGACAGGGGGCACTGAAGCTTTCTTT	CASSPPLTGGTEAFF
NA	TRBD1	TRBV10-3	TRBJ1-5	TGTGCCATCAGTGAGTCGCCAGGGGGCTTGGGTGGCAATCAGCCCCAGCATTTT	CAISESPGGLGGNQPQHF
few	NA	TRBV21-1	TRBJ1-5	TGTGCCAGCAGCAAGGGGGAGGGGAACAATCAGCCCCAGCATTTT	CASSKGEGNNQPQHF
NA	TRBD2	TRBV7-2	TRBJ2-7	TGTGCCAGCAGCTCCCGGGGGGGAGTGGGGTCCTACGAGCAGTACTTC	CASSSRGGVGSYEQYF
NA	NA	TRBV6-6	TRBJ2-7	TGTGCCAGCAGCACTCGAGGCTACGAGCAGTACTTC	CASSTRGYEQYF
NA	NA	TRBV18	TRBJ2-7	TGTGCCAGCTCACCACAACAGGGCTTGAGCTACGAGCAGTACTTC	CASSPQQGLSYEQYF
NA	TRBD2	TRBV2	TRBJ2-7	TGTGCCAGCAGTGAAGGGTCGGGGGGGATATACGAGCAGTACTTC	CASSEGSGGIYEQYF
NA	TRBD1	TRBV6-1	TRBJ2-7	TGTGCCAGCAGTGATGGGGGGACAGGGGGCTACGAGCAGTACTTC	CASSDGGTGGYEQYF
once	NA	TRBV27	TRBJ1-5	TGTGCCAGCAAATCCATCATTAGCAATCAGCCCCAGCATTTT	CASKSIISNQPQHF
once	TRBD1	TRBV19	TRBJ1-2	TGTGCCAGTAGTATCGGACAGGTCTCTTTAGCTAACTATGGCTACACCTTC	CASSIGQVSLANYGYTF
NA	NA	TRBV5-5	TRBJ2-1	TGTGCCAGCAGCTTGGTATTCCTTCGGACTAACTACAATGAGCAGTTCTTC	CASSLVFLRTNYNEQFF
NA	TRBD2	TRBV11-2	TRBJ2-7	TGTGCCAGCAGCCTACAATGGGAGGGACTAGCGGGAGTGCGCGAGCAGTACTTC	CASSLQWEGLAGVREQYF
NA	TRBD1	TRBV4-1	TRBJ2-7	TGCGCCAGCAGCCATTATGACAGGGGTGGAAGCTCCTACGAGCAGTACTTC	CASSHYDRGGSSYEQYF
few	NA	TRBV25-1	TRBJ1-2	TGTGCCAGCAGTGAATGGCAGGGTTCGGGCTACACCTTC	CASSEWQGSGYTF
NA	TRBD2	TRBV18	TRBJ2-5	TGTGCCAGCTCTCCCTTAGCGGGAAGAGAGACCCAGTACTTC	CASSPLAGRETQYF
NA	TRBD1	TRBV2	TRBJ2-7	TGTGCCAGCAGTGAATCTGCGGGACAGGGACACGAGCAGTACTTC	CASSESAGQGHEQYF
NA	NA	TRBV19	TRBJ2-5	TGTGCCAGTACCAGGACAAGTTCCCCCCAAGAGACCCAGTACTTC	CASTRTSSPQETQYF
NA	NA	TRBV27	TRBJ2-3	TGTGCCAGCAGGTTTACAGGGGGGGCGGGTACGCAGTATTTT	CASRFTGGAGTQYF
NA	NA	TRBV5-8	TRBJ2-7	TGTGCCAGCAGTTTCGTCCAGGGGTACGAGCAGTACTTC	CASSFVQGYEQYF
NA	NA	TRBV28	TRBJ2-5	TGTGCCAGCAGTTTACTTATCGAGGAGACCCAGTACTTC	CASSLLIEETQYF
NA	NA	TRBV30	TRBJ1-2	TGTGCCTGGAGTCTAATATCGGTCGAGGATGGCTACACCTTC	CAWSLISVEDGYTF
NA	NA	TRBV6-5	TRBJ1-1	TGTGCCAGCAGTAGGGGGACCCCTACTAACACTGAAGCTTTCTTT	CASSRGTPTNTEAFF
NA	TRBD2	TRBV7-2	TRBJ2-1	TGTGCCAGCAGCTTAGCCGTCGGGACTAGCCGCTACAATGAGCAGTTCTTC	CASSLAVGTSRYNEQFF
once	TRBD2	TRBV28	TRBJ2-7	TGTGCCAGCAGTGCCCGACTAGCGGGAAGCGACGAGCAGTACTTC	CASSARLAGSDEQYF
NA	NA	TRBV5-4	TRBJ2-7	TGTGCCAGCAGCTTGGCCGGTAGGGGGTCCTACGAGCAGTACTTC	CASSLAGRGSYEQYF
NA	NA	TRBV5-1	TRBJ1-4	TGCGCCAGCAGCCGGAATCAGGGAGGGGATGAAAAACTGTTTTTT	CASSRNQGGDEKLFF
NA	NA	TRBV5-1	TRBJ1-1	TGCGCCAGCAGCTTGTTGCTCGGGACTGAAGCTTTCTTT	CASSLLLGTEAFF